Listed here are 7 T cell receptor beta chains from one sample, sequenced in a study of neoadjuvant anti-PD-1 for oral cavity cancer. Time point of the sample: after neoadjuvant nivolumab, at surgical resection. Assay used: immunoSEQ multiplex PCR; TCRdb lists only in-frame clones, some missing. The sample holds about 23,000 clones; under 30% are singletons and the top ten take approximately 16%. The sequencing used tumor tissue, collected after nivolumab (anti-PD-1) treatment. All receptors derive from a person aged 40-85 years with oral cavity squamous cell carcinoma.

The chain is built from TRBV2 and TRBJ1-1, with D unresolved. This CDR3 has 12 amino acids. Trimming left V 6 bases short and J 5 bases short, with 10 bases between. CDR1 is SNHLY and CDR2 is FYNNEI in the germline V gene. CDR3 DNA: TGTGCCAGCAGGCCCGTTTTGACTGAAGCTTTCTTT. Amino acids: CASRPVLTEAFF.

This clone appeared a few times. This chain uses TRBV28 with TRBJ2-7; 8 nucleotides agree with TRBD1. J lost 3 bases, V lost 3 bases, and 7 bases had no gene match. The length of the CDR3 is 15 residues. Germline V lookup: CDR1 MDHEN, CDR2 SYDVKM. CDR3 protein: CASSFAGTGFYEQYF. DNA for the CDR3: TGTGCCAGCAGTTTTGCCGGGACAGGCTTCTACGAGCAGTACTTC.

The chain carries TRBV7-9 and TRBJ1-1; 8 bases align to TRBD1. Trimming removed 2 bases from V and 4 bases from J; junction bases left unmatched: 6. This CDR3 region has 15 residues. Looked up from germline, CDR1 is SEHNR and CDR2 is FQNEAQ (reference sequence). CDR3 nucleotides: TGTGCCAGCAGCTTAAGGACAGGGTTGAGCACTGAAGCTTTCTTT. Its protein is CASSLRTGLSTEAFF.

The table lists this clone with a few counts. The genes are TRBV7-2 and TRBJ1-2; tentative D call: TRBD1 (6 bases). This CDR3 comprises 16 residues. Per germline, CDR1 SGHTA and CDR2 FQGNSA. V lost 2 bases and J 1 base, leaving 14 bases between the germline ends. The CDR3 loop is CASSLSGDIFNYGYTF. In nucleotides, the CDR3 is TGTGCCAGCAGCTTATCCGGGGACATCTTTAACTATGGCTACACCTTC.

Here the CDR3 reads CASSTLTGGPYEQYF. CDR3 nucleotide sequence: TGTGCCAGCAGCACCTTGACAGGGGGCCCCTACGAGCAGTACTTC. The chain employs TRBV7-9 and TRBJ2-7; 10 bases are a match to TRBD1. The CDR3 has 15 residues. After removal of 5 bases from V and 2 bases from J, the junction contained 6 bases not matched to a gene. Germline CDR1 reads SEHNR; CDR2 reads FQNEAQ (reference sequence). Complete variable domain (other parts from reference TRBV7-9 and TRBJ2-7): DTGVSQNPRHKITKRGQNVTFRCDPISEHNRLYWYRQTLGQGPEFLTYFQNEAQLEKSRLLSDRFSAERPKGSFSTLEIQRTEQGDSAMYLCASSTLTGGPYEQYFGPGTRLTVT.

The rearrangement joins TRBV19 to TRBJ1-3; tentative D call: TRBD1 (5 bases). V gave up 9 bases and J gave up 2 bases, with 26 bases separating them. The CDR3 runs to 18 residues. Germline lookup yields CDR1 LNHDA and CDR2 SQIVND (reference sequence). CDR3 residues: CASRAGTLALNAGNTIYF. In DNA, the CDR3 is TGTGCCAGCAGAGCCGGGACTTTGGCCCTCAACGCTGGAAACACCATATATTTT.

The rearrangement uses TRBV28 and TRBJ2-1; the match to TRBD1 covers 7 bases. V trimming: 7 bases; J trimming: 4 bases; junction bases outside the gene matches: 7. Germline CDR1 MDHEN, CDR2 SYDVKM. The CDR3 runs 14 residues. The CDR3 reads CASTGQASYNEQFF. In nucleotides, the CDR3 is TGTGCCAGCACTGGACAGGCCTCGTACAATGAGCAGTTCTTC.